The T cell receptor beta chain under discussion was sequenced for a study of T cells after yellow fever vaccination. A single record per CDR3 protein comes from TCRdb applying MiXCR to the 5' RACE reads. Of some 300,000 distinct CDR3 sequences listed, less than 9.5% are singletons. The CDR3 is made up of 15 amino acids. J lost 9 bases, V lost 2 bases, and 6 bases had no gene match. CDR1 and CDR2 (germline): MNHNS, SASEGT. Source: CD4+ T cells sorted from PBMCs, taken 5 days after the yellow fever booster vaccination. This TCR was sampled from a man between 18 and 35 years old who received the YFV17D yellow fever vaccine. The genes are TRBV6-1 and TRBJ1-6; TRBD1 matches 8 bases. DNA of the CDR3: TGTGCCAGCAGTGAACTGGACAGGGAAGGTTCACCCCTCCACTTT. Its translation is CASSELDREGSPLHF.